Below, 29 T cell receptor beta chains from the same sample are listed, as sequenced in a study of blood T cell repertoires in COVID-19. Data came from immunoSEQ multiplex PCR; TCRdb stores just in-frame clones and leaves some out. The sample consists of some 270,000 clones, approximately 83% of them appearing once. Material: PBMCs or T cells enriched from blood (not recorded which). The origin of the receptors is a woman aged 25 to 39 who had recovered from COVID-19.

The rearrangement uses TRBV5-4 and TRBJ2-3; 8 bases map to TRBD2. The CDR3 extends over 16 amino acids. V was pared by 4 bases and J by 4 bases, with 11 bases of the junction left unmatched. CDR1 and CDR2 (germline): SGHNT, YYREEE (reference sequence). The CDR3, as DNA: TGTGCCAGCAGCCTCGGACTAGCTGCTACCTCAGATACGCAGTATTTT. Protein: CASSLGLAATSDTQYF.

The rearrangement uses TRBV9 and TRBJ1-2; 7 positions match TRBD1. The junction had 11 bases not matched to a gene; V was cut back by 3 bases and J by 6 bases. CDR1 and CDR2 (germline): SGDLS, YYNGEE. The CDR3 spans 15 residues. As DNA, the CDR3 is TGTGCCAGCAGCGCCCGCATGGGACAGATGCATGGCTACACCTTC. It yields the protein CASSARMGQMHGYTF.

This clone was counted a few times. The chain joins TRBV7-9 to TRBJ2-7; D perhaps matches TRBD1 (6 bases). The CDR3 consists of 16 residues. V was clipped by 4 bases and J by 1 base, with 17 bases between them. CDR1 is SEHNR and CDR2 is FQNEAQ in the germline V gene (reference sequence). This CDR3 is CASSSPSQGPSYEQYF. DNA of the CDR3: TGTGCCAGCAGCTCTCCTTCACAGGGACCTTCCTACGAGCAGTACTTC.

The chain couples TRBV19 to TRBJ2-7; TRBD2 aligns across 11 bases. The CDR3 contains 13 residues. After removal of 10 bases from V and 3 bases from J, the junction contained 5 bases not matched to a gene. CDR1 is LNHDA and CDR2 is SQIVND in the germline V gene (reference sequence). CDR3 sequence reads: CATGLAGDYEQYF. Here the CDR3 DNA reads TGTGCCACCGGACTAGCGGGTGACTACGAGCAGTACTTC.

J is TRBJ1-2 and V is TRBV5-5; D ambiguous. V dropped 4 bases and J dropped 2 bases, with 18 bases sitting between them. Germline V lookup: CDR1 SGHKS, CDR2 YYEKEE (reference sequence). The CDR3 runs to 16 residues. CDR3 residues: CASSPQSMRPNYGYTF. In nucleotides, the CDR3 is TGTGCCAGCAGCCCCCAGTCCATGAGGCCCAACTATGGCTACACCTTC.

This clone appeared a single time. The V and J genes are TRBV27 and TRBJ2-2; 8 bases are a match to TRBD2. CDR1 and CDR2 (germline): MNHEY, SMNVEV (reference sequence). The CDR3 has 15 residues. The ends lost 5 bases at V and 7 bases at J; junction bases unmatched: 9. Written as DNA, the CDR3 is TGTGCCAGCAGTGTGTTAGCGGGATATTACGGGGAGCTGTTTTTT. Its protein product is CASSVLAGYYGELFF.

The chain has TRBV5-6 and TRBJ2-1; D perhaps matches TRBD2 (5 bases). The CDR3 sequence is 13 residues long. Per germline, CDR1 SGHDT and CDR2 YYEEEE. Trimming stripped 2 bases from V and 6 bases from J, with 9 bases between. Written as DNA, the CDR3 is TGTGCCAGCAGCTTCGGCAGCGGCAATGAGCAGTTCTTC. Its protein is CASSFGSGNEQFF.

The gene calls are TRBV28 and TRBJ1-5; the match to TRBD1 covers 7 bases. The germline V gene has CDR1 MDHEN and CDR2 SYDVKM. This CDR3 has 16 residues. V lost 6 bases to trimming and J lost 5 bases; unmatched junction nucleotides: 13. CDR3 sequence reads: CASRQTPGTEDQPQHF. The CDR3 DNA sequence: TGTGCCAGCAGACAAACCCCCGGGACAGAGGATCAGCCCCAGCATTTT. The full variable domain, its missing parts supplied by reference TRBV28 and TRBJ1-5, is DVKVTQSSRYLVKRTGEKVFLECVQDMDHENMFWYRQDPGLGLRLIYFSYDVKMKEKGDIPEGYSVSREKKERFSLILESASTNQTSMYLCASRQTPGTEDQPQHFGDGTRLSIL.

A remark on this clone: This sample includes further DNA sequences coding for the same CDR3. CDR3 residues: CASSETSGGADTQYF. The CDR3, as DNA: TGTGCCAGCAGTGAGACTAGCGGGGGAGCAGATACGCAGTATTTT. The genes are TRBV6-1 and TRBJ2-3; 12 nucleotides agree with TRBD2. The V gene end was trimmed by 3 bases and the J gene end by 4 bases; junction bases not matched to a gene: 2. Looked up from germline, CDR1 is MNHNS and CDR2 is SASEGT. The CDR3 consists of 15 residues.

In DNA, the CDR3 is TGCGCCAGCAGCCAAGAGGGACATCCCTCCTACAATGAGCAGTTCTTC. As protein: CASSQEGHPSYNEQFF. The rearrangement joins TRBV4-1 to TRBJ2-1, with a tentative D call TRBD1 (6 bases). V shed 0 bases and J shed 0 bases, with 9 bases lying between them. CDR1 and CDR2 (germline): MGHRA, YSYEKL. The CDR3 totals 16 residues.

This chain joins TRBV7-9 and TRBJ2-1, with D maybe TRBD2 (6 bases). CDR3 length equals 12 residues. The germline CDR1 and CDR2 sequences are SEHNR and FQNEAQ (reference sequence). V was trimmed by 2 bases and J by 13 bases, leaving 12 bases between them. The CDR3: CASSLSRLVQFF. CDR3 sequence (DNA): TGTGCCAGCAGCTTATCTCGACTAGTTCAGTTCTTC. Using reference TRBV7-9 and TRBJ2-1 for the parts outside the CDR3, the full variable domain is DTGVSQNPRHKITKRGQNVTFRCDPISEHNRLYWYRQTLGQGPEFLTYFQNEAQLEKSRLLSDRFSAERPKGSFSTLEIQRTEQGDSAMYLCASSLSRLVQFFGPGTRLTVL.

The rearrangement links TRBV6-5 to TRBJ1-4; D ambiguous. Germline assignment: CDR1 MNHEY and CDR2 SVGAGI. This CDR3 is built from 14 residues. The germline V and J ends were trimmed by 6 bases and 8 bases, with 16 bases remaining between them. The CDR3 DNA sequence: TGTGCCAGCAGGGCTTGGGGAGAAGAAGAAAAACTGTTTTTT. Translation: CASRAWGEEEKLFF.

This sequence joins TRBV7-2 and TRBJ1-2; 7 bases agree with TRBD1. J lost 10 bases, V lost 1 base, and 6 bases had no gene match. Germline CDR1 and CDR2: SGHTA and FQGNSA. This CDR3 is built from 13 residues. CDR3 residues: CASSLGGQPSYTF. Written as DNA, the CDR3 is TGTGCCAGCAGCTTAGGGGGACAGCCGTCCTACACCTTC.

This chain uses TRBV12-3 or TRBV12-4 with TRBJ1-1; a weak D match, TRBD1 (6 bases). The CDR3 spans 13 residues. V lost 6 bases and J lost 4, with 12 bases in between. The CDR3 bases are TGTGCCAGCAGGGTAGAGGGGGTCACTGAAGCTTTCTTT. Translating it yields CASRVEGVTEAFF.

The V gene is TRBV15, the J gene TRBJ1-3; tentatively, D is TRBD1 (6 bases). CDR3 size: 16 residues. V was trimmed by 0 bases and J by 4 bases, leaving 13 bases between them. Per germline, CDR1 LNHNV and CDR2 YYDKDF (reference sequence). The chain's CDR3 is CATSRDPGATGNTIYF. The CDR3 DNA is TGTGCCACCAGCAGAGACCCAGGGGCGACGGGAAACACCATATATTTT.

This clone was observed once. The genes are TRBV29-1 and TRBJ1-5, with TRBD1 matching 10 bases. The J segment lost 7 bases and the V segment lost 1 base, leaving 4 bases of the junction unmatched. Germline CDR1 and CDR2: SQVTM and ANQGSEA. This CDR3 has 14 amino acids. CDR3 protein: CSVEGQGAGQPQHF. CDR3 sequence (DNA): TGCAGCGTTGAAGGACAGGGGGCAGGACAGCCCCAGCATTTT.

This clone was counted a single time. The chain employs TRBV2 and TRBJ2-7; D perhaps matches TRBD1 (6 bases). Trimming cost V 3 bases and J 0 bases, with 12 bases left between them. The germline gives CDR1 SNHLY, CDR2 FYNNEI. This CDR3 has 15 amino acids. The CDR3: CASSDRGLRSYEQYF. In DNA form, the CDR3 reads TGTGCCAGCAGTGACAGGGGTCTGCGCTCCTACGAGCAGTACTTC.

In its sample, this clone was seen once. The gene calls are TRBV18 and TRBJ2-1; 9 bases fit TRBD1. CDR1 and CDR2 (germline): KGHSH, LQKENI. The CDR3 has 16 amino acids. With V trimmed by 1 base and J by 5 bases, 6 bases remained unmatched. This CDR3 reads CASSPLTGTGNNEQFF. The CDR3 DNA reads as TGTGCCAGCTCACCACTTACCGGGACAGGGAACAATGAGCAGTTCTTC.

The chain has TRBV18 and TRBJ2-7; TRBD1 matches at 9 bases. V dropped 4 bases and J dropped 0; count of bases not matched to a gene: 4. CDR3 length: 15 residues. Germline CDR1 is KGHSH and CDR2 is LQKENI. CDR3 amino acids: CASSLGTGSSYEQYF. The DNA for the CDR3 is TGTGCCAGCTCACTCGGGACAGGGAGCTCCTACGAGCAGTACTTC.

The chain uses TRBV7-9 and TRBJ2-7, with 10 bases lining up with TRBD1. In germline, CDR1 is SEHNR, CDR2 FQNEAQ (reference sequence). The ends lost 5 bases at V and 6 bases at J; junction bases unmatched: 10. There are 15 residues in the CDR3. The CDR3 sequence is CASSARTGGSGEQYF. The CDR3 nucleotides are TGTGCCAGCAGCGCACGGACAGGGGGTTCCGGCGAGCAGTACTTC.

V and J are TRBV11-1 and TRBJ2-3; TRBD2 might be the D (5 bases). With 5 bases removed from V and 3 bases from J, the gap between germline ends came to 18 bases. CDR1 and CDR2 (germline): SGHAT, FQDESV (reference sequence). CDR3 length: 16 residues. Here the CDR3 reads CASSDLLATATDTQYF. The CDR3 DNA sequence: TGTGCCAGCAGCGACCTCCTAGCTACCGCGACAGATACGCAGTATTTT.

CDR3 nucleotides: TGTGCCAGCAGCTTAATTTCCTACGGGGACACCTCCGGCTACACCTTC. Amino acids: CASSLISYGDTSGYTF. V gene TRBV7-3 combines with J gene TRBJ1-2, with D maybe TRBD1 (6 bases). The germline CDR1 and CDR2 sequences are SGHTA and FQGTGA. CDR3 length: 16 amino acids. Trimming pared 1 base from V and 8 bases from J, leaving 20 bases between.

The CDR3 DNA reads TGTGCCAGCAGTCTCACAGGGAACCCCTACGAGCAGTACTTC. Protein product: CASSLTGNPYEQYF. This chain connects TRBV27 to TRBJ2-7; perhaps TRBD1 as D (6 bases). This CDR3 has 14 amino acids. In germline, CDR1 is MNHEY, CDR2 SMNVEV (reference sequence). V was cut by 5 bases and J by 2 bases, with 13 bases left in between.

The CDR3 region is CAWSSVTGGYGYTF. The CDR3 coding sequence is TGTGCCTGGAGTTCCGTAACGGGAGGCTATGGCTACACCTTC. The rearrangement joins TRBV30 to TRBJ1-2; D is unresolved. This CDR3 has 14 amino acids. Trimming removed 2 bases from V and 4 bases from J, with 14 bases in between. Per germline, CDR1 GTSNPN and CDR2 SVGIG (reference sequence).

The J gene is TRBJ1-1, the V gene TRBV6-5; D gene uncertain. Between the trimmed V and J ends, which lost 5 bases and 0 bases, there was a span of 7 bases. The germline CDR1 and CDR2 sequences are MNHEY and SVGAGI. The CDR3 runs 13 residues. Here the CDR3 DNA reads TGTGCCAGCAGTCGCGTCTTGAACACTGAAGCTTTCTTT. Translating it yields CASSRVLNTEAFF.

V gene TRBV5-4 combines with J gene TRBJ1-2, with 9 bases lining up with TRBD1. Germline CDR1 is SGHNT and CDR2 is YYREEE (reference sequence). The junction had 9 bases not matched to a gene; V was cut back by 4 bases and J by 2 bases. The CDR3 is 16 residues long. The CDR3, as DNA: TGTGCCAGCAGCCCTCCGGGACAGGGTACGAACTATGGCTACACCTTC. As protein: CASSPPGQGTNYGYTF.

CDR3 protein: CASSLAGTGVNYGYTF. DNA of the CDR3: TGTGCCAGCAGCTTGGCCGGGACAGGGGTTAACTATGGCTACACCTTC. V usage is TRBV7-9 and J usage is TRBJ1-2; 10 bases are shared with TRBD1. Germline V gene data show CDR1 as SEHNR and CDR2 as FQNEAQ (reference sequence). Germline trimming cut 3 bases from V and 1 base from J; bases unmatched to any gene: 5. The CDR3 has 16 amino acids. The complete variable domain, with remaining parts taken from reference TRBV7-9 and TRBJ1-2, reads DTGVSQNPRHKITKRGQNVTFRCDPISEHNRLYWYRQTLGQGPEFLTYFQNEAQLEKSRLLSDRFSAERPKGSFSTLEIQRTEQGDSAMYLCASSLAGTGVNYGYTFGSGTRLTVV.

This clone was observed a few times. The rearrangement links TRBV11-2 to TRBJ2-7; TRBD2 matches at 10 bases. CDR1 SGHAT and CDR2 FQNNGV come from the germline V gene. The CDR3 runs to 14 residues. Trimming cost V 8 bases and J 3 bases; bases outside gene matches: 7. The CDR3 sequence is CASESGRAGYEQYF. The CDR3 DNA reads TGTGCCAGCGAAAGCGGGAGGGCAGGCTACGAGCAGTACTTC.

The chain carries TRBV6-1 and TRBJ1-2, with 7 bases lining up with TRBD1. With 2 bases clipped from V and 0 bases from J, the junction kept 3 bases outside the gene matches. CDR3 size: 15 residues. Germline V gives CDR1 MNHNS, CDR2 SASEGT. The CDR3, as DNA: TGTGCCAGCAGTGAATTAGGGACAGCTAACTATGGCTACACCTTC. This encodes CASSELGTANYGYTF.